The clone carrying this TCR beta chain was counted once. Its antigen is as yet unknown. The V gene lost 1 base and the J gene lost 3 bases, with 13 bases spanning the gap. Germline assignment: CDR1 SGHVS and CDR2 FNYEAQ. The CDR3 runs to 15 residues. Use of 60 Vbeta and 13 Jbeta primers characterized the PCR. Assay used: immunoSEQ multiplex PCR; TCRdb lists only in-frame clones, some missing. The data contain roughly 100,000 clones, 70% to 75% of them seen just once; the ten biggest clones take up approximately 2.8%. The data stem from a study of cytomegalovirus exposure and HLA in healthy donors. The wider study: Drawn from HLA-typed donors, 83 million or so unique TCRs were held in an early data release.

General study findings and limits: The classifier, whose performance was assessed in both the original and validation cohorts, reportedly diagnosed cytomegalovirus status with high specificity and sensitivity. 87-base-pair reads could not separate some V segments, including TRBV6-2 and TRBV6-3.

The genes are TRBV7-6 and TRBJ2-7, with D possibly matching TRBD2 (6 bases). The sequencing sample was made of PBMCs. This TCR came from a female donor in good health and CMV-seronegative. The CDR3 loop reads CASSLGRGRNYEQYF. CDR3 in DNA: TGTGCCAGCAGCTTAGGGAGGGGACGGAACTACGAGCAGTACTTC.